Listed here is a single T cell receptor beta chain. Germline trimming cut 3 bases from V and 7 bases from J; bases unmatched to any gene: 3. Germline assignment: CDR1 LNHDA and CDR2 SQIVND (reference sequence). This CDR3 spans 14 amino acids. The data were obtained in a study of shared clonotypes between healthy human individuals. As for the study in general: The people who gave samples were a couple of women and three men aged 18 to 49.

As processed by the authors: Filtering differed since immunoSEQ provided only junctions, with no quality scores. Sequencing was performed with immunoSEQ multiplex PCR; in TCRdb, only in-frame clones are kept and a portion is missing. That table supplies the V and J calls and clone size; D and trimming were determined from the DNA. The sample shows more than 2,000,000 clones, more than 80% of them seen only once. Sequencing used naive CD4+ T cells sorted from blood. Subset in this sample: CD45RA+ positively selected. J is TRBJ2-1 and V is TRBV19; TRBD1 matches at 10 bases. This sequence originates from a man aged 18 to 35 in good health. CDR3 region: CASSIDRGRNEQFF. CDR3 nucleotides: TGTGCCAGTAGTATTGACAGGGGGCGGAATGAGCAGTTCTTC. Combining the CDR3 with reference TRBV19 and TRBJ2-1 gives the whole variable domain DGGITQSPKYLFRKEGQNVTLSCEQNLNHDAMYWYRQDPGQGLRLIYYSQIVNDFQKGDIAEGYSVSREKKESFPLTVTSAQKNPTAFYLCASSIDRGRNEQFFGPGTRLTVL.